Presented here are 17 T cell receptor beta chains from one specimen sequenced in a study of CD8 T cells in ankylosing spondylitis. From the 5' RACE reads, TCRdb called clonotypes with MiXCR, one entry per CDR3 protein. The sample has more than 150,000 distinct CDR3 sequences, about an eighth seen once. The sequenced sample consisted of blood, either unsorted or a sorted T cell fraction (not recorded which). Receptors originate from a female donor with ankylosing spondylitis or in good health (not recorded which).

In its sample, this clonotype was seen many times. The chain links TRBV3-1 to TRBJ2-7; D may correspond to TRBD1 or TRBD2 (6 bases each). Germline CDR1 LGHDT, CDR2 YNNKEL (reference sequence). Trimming shortened V by 6 bases and J by 1 base, and 22 bases separated the two germline ends. The CDR3 has 17 residues. The CDR3 coding sequence is TGTGCCAGCAGGCTAGACGCACGGGGGCATCCGTCCTACGAGCAGTACTTC. Encoded protein: CASRLDARGHPSYEQYF.

This clonotype was picked up many times. The chain carries TRBV5-1 and TRBJ1-1; the D is unclear. This CDR3 spans 13 amino acids. CDR1 is SGHRS and CDR2 is YFSETQ in the germline V gene. V lost 0 bases and J 1 base, leaving 4 bases between the germline ends. For the CDR3, the DNA is TGCGCCAGCAGCTTGGAGGGGAACACTGAAGCTTTCTTT. It specifies CASSLEGNTEAFF. Variable domain in full (rest from reference TRBV5-1 and TRBJ1-1): KAGVTQTPRYLIKTRGQQVTLSCSPISGHRSVSWYQQTPGQGLQFLFEYFSETQRNKGNFPGRFSGRQFSNSRSEMNVSTLELGDSALYLCASSLEGNTEAFFGQGTRLTVV.

This clonotype has more than one count but fewer than ten. The V call is TRBV20-1, the J call TRBJ1-2; 7 bases line up with TRBD1. This CDR3 comprises 14 residues. Germline CDR1 and CDR2: DFQATT and SNEGSKA (reference sequence). The V gene end was trimmed by 5 bases and the J gene end by 1 base; junction bases not matched to a gene: 7. The CDR3 coding sequence is TGCAGTGCTCTTACCGGGACAGATAACTATGGCTACACCTTC. Amino acids: CSALTGTDNYGYTF.

There are many counts of this clonotype. J is TRBJ1-5 and V is TRBV7-2; D is unresolved. The CDR3 loop spans 15 amino acids. CDR1 is SGHTA, CDR2 FQGNSA, per germline. Trimming removed 4 bases at V and 3 bases at J, with 13 bases between. As DNA, the CDR3 is TGTGCCAGCAGCTCCCTTGGCCGAGCCAATCAGCCCCAGCATTTT. This sequence encodes CASSSLGRANQPQHF.

This clonotype was counted many times. This chain links TRBV29-1 with TRBJ2-1, with D possibly TRBD1 on 6 matching bases. The ends were cut back, 7 bases at V and 8 bases at J, with 15 bases in the middle. The CDR3 length is 12 residues. Germline V gives CDR1 SQVTM, CDR2 ANQGSEA. CDR3 DNA sequence: TGCAGCGCAGAAAAGAAGGGGGATGAGCAGTTCTTC. Its protein product is CSAEKKGDEQFF.

J is TRBJ2-5 and V is TRBV5-1, with D perhaps matching TRBD2 (5 bases). This CDR3 has 14 residues. Germline CDR1 SGHRS, CDR2 YFSETQ. V lost 0 bases and J lost 6, with 12 bases in between. The CDR3 loop reads CASSLDSSGKTQYF. In nucleotides, the CDR3 is TGCGCCAGCAGCTTGGACTCGTCGGGAAAGACCCAGTACTTC.

CDR3 DNA sequence: TGCGCCAGCAGGCCAGCGGTAGGAACAGATACGCAGTATTTT. Protein: CASRPAVGTDTQYF. This chain connects TRBV5-1 to TRBJ2-3; D is perhaps TRBD2 (5 bases). Trimming took off 5 bases at V and 3 bases at J, with 13 bases between the two ends. This CDR3 comprises 14 residues. Germline CDR1 SGHRS, CDR2 YFSETQ.

Remarks on this clonotype: This may stem from a read error, because a much larger clone lies one nucleotide away. The CDR3, as DNA: TGTGCCAGCGGTTGGGGCTGGAACACTGAAGCTTTCTTT. Its protein is CASGWGWNTEAFF. The chain combines TRBV6-2 or TRBV6-3 with TRBJ1-1, with TRBD1 as a possible D gene (5 bases). The ends were cut back, 8 bases at V and 1 base at J, with 11 bases in the middle. This CDR3 contains 13 residues. CDR1 is MNHEY, CDR2 SVGEGT, per germline.

Remarks on this clonotype: At one end, the junction sequence differs from germline, possibly due to a read error. V and J are TRBV12-3 or TRBV12-4 and TRBJ2-1, with 11 bases matching TRBD2. The CDR3 is made up of 16 amino acids. In nucleotides, the CDR3 is TGTTCCAGCAGACCACTACTAGCGGGAGCTGTGAATGAGCAGTTCTTC. It translates to CSSRPLLAGAVNEQFF.

This clonotype was recorded many times. This sequence joins TRBV20-1 and TRBJ1-1; D unresolved. Looked up from germline, CDR1 is DFQATT and CDR2 is SNEGSKA (reference sequence). With 6 bases removed from V and 1 base from J, the gap between germline ends came to 12 bases. CDR3 length equals 13 residues. The CDR3 DNA sequence: TGCAGTGCGCAGATATTCGGGAACACTGAAGCTTTCTTT. This gives the protein CSAQIFGNTEAFF.

This clonotype was observed many times. The chain joins TRBV9 to TRBJ2-5; maybe TRBD2 (7 bases). This CDR3 comprises 16 residues. Trimming pared 0 bases from V and 7 bases from J, leaving 19 bases between. Germline CDR1 and CDR2: SGDLS and YYNGEE. The DNA of the CDR3 is TGTGCCAGCAGCGTAGGGAGTAGCGGGCCGACAGGGACCCAGTACTTC. Translated, it gives CASSVGSSGPTGTQYF.

V gene TRBV12-3 or TRBV12-4 combines with J gene TRBJ2-1; 11 bases fit TRBD1. V dropped 1 base and J dropped 7; count of bases not matched to a gene: 3. The CDR3 extends over 15 amino acids. As DNA, the CDR3 is TGTGCCAGCAGTTTAGGGGGACAGGGGGGGAATGAGCAGTTCTTC. Its protein product is CASSLGGQGGNEQFF.

This clonotype was seen repeatedly, ten times or more. The V call is TRBV29-1, the J call TRBJ2-5; tentatively, D is TRBD1 (6 bases). The germline gives CDR1 SQVTM, CDR2 ANQGSEA. The CDR3 is made up of 12 amino acids. Trimming left V 6 bases short and J 2 bases short, with 10 bases between. CDR3 region: CSVRQVQETQYF. The CDR3 region has the DNA TGCAGCGTAAGACAGGTTCAAGAGACCCAGTACTTC.

The gene calls are TRBV28 and TRBJ2-7; possibly TRBD2 for D (6 bases). The germline V gene encodes CDR1 MDHEN and CDR2 SYDVKM. V was clipped by 6 bases and J by 2 bases, with 11 bases between them. The CDR3 is made up of 13 amino acids. The CDR3 region is CASSLRRAYEQYF. The CDR3 DNA reads TGTGCCAGCAGCCTCCGGAGGGCCTACGAGCAGTACTTC.

Comments on this clonotype: A read error is possible here, since a much larger clone lies one base away. The V call is TRBV2, the J call TRBJ2-1, with TRBD2 matching 10 bases. Germline CDR1 and CDR2: SNHLY and FYNNEI. CDR3 size: 15 residues. CDR3 bases: TGTGCCAGCAGTGATAGACTAGCGGGTAACAATGAGCAGCTCTTC. It is translated as CASSDRLAGNNEQLF. Together with reference TRBV2 and TRBJ2-1, the CDR3 gives the full variable domain: EPEVTQTPSHQVTQMGQEVILRCVPISNHLYFYWYRQILGQKVEFLVSFYNNEISEKSEIFDDQFSVERPDGSNFTLKIRSTKLEDSAMYFCASSDRLAGNNEQLFGPGTRLTVL.

This clonotype has ten or more counts. The chain recombines TRBV20-1 with TRBJ2-1, with D maybe TRBD2 (6 bases). Germline V gene lookup returns CDR1 DFQATT and CDR2 SNEGSKA (reference sequence). This CDR3 has 14 residues. Trimming left V 3 bases short and J 3 bases short, with 12 bases between. DNA of the CDR3: TGCAGTGCTAGTCTTCCTAGCGACTACAATGAGCAGTTCTTC. Translated: CSASLPSDYNEQFF.

This clonotype was seen a few times. V usage is TRBV7-8 and J usage is TRBJ2-7; D gene uncertain. The CDR3 is 14 residues long. CDR1 is SGHVS, CDR2 FQNEAQ, per germline. V gave up 5 bases and J gave up 2 bases, with 13 bases separating them. CDR3 in amino acids: CASSTHEGAYEQYF. For the CDR3, the DNA is TGTGCCAGCAGCACGCATGAAGGCGCCTACGAGCAGTACTTC.